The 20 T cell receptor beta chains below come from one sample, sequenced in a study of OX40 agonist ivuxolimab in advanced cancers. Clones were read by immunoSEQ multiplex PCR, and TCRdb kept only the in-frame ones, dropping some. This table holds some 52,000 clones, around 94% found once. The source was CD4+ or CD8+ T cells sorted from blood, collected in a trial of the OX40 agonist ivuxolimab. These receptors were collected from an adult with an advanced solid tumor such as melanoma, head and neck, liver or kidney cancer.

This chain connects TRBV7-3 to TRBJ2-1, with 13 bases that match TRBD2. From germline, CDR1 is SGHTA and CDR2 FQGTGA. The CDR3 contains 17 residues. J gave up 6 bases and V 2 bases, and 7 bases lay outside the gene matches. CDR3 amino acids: CASSLRPGTSGTNEQFF. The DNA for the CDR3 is TGTGCCAGCAGCTTACGTCCCGGGACTAGCGGGACCAATGAGCAGTTCTTC.

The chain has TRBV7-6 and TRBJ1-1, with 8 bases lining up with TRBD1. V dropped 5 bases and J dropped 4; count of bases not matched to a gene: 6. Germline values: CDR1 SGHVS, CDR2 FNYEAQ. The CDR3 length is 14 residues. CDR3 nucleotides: TGTGCCAGCAGCCCCGGACAGGGCGGCACTGAAGCTTTCTTT. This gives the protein CASSPGQGGTEAFF.

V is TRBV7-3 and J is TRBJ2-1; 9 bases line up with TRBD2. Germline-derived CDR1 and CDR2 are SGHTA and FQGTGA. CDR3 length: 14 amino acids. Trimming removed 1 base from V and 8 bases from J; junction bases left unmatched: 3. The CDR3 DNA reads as TGTGCCAGCAGCTTAAGGGCTAGCGGGGATGAGCAGTTCTTC. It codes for CASSLRASGDEQFF.

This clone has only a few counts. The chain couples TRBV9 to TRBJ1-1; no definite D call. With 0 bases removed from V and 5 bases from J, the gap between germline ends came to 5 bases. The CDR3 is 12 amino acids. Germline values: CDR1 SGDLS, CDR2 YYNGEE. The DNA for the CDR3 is TGTGCCAGCAGCGTAGTGGGGACTGAAGCTTTCTTT. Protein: CASSVVGTEAFF.

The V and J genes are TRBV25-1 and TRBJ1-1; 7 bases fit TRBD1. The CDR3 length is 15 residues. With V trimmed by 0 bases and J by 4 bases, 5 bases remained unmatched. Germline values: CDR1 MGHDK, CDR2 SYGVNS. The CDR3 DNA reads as TGTGCCAGCAGTGAATATCAGGGGGATCCCACTGAAGCTTTCTTT. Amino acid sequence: CASSEYQGDPTEAFF.

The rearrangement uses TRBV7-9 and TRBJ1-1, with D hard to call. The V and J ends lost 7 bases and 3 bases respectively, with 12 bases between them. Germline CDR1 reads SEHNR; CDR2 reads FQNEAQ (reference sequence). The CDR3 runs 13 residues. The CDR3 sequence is CASIDLPDTEAFF. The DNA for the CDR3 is TGTGCCAGCATCGATCTCCCGGACACTGAAGCTTTCTTT.

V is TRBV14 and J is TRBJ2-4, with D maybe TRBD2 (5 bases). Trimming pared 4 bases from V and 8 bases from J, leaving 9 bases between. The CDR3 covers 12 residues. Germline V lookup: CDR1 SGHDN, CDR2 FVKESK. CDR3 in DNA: TGTGCCAGCAGCCTAGCCGGGGACATTCAGTACTTC. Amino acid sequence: CASSLAGDIQYF.

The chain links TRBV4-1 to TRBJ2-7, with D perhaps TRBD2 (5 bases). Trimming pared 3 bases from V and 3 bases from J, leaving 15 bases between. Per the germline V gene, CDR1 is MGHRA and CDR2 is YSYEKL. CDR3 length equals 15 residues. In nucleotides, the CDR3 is TGCGCCAGCAGCCAGCTGACTACCCCCGGCTACGAGCAGTACTTC. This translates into CASSQLTTPGYEQYF.

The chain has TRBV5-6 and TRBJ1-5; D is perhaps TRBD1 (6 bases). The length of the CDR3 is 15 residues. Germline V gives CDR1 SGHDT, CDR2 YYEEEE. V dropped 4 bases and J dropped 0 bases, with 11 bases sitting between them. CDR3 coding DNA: TGTGCCAGCAGCAGGACAGATTATAGCAATCAGCCCCAGCATTTT. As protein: CASSRTDYSNQPQHF.

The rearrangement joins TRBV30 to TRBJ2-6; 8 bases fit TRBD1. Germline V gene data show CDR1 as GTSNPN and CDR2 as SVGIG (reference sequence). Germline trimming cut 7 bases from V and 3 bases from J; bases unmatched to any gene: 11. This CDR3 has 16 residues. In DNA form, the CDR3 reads TGTGCCTCTTCCGGGACAGGTGCCTTTGGGGCCAACGTCCTGACTTTC. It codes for CASSGTGAFGANVLTF.

The CDR3 region is CASRLGPADTQYF. CDR3 DNA sequence: TGTGCCAGCAGGTTGGGACCCGCAGATACGCAGTATTTT. The rearrangement links TRBV2 to TRBJ2-3, with D perhaps assigned TRBD1 or TRBD2 (5 bases each). The V end was cut by 6 bases, the J end by 4 bases, with 11 bases between. Germline values: CDR1 SNHLY, CDR2 FYNNEI. The CDR3 spans 13 residues.

The CDR3 sequence: CSVETGLAASEQFF. CDR3 sequence (DNA): TGCAGCGTTGAAACGGGACTAGCGGCGAGTGAGCAGTTCTTC. The V call is TRBV29-1, the J call TRBJ2-1; 11 positions match TRBD2. The CDR3 loop spans 14 amino acids. V lost 2 bases to trimming and J lost 9 bases; unmatched junction nucleotides: 6. The germline gives CDR1 SQVTM, CDR2 ANQGSEA.

The CDR3 loop reads CASRSLTSGTFTGELFF. For the CDR3, the DNA is TGTGCCAGCAGATCCCTAACTAGCGGGACATTCACCGGGGAGCTGTTTTTT. The chain joins TRBV11-2 to TRBJ2-2, with TRBD2 matching 10 bases. Germline V CDR1 and CDR2: SGHAT, FQNNGV. V gave up 6 bases and J gave up 4 bases; unmatched junction bases: 11. There are 17 residues in the CDR3.

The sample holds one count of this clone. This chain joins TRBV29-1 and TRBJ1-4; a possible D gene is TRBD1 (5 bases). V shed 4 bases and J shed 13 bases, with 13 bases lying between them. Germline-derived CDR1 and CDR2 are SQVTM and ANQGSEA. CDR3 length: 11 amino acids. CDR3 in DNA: TGCAGCGTTGCTTCGGGGGAGGTACTGTTTTTT. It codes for CSVASGEVLFF.

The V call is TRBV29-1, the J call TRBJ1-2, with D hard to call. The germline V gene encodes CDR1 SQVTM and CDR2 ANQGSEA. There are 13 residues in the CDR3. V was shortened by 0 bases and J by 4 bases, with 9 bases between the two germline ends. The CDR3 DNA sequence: TGCAGCGTTGAAGACGGGGTAGGCTATGGCTACACCTTC. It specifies CSVEDGVGYGYTF.

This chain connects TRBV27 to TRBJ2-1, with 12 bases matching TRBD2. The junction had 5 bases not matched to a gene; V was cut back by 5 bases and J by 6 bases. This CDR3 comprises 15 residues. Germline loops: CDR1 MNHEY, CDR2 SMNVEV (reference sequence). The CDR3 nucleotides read TGTGCCAGCAGTCGACTAGCGGGAGTGCCCAATGAGCAGTTCTTC. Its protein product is CASSRLAGVPNEQFF.

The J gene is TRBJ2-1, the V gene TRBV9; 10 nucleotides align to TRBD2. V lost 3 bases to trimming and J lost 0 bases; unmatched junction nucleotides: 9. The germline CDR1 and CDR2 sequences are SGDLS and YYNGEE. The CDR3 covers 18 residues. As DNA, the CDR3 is TGTGCCAGCAGCGGTAGCGGGAGGCCTCTTCTCTCCTACAATGAGCAGTTCTTC. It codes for CASSGSGRPLLSYNEQFF. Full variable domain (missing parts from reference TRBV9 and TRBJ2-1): DSGVTQTPKHLITATGQRVTLRCSPRSGDLSVYWYQQSLDQGLQFLIQYYNGEERAKGNILERFSAQQFPDLHSELNLSSLELGDSALYFCASSGSGRPLLSYNEQFFGPGTRLTVL.

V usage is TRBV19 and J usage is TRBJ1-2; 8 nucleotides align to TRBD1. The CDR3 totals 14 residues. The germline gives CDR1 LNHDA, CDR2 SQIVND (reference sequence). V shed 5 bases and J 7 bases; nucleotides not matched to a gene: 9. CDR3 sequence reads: CASSLKNRGSGYTF. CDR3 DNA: TGTGCCAGTAGTCTGAAGAACAGGGGGAGTGGCTACACCTTC.

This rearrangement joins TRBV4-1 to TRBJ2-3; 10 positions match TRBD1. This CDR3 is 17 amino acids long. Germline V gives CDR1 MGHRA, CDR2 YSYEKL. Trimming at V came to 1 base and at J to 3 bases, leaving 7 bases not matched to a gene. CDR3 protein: CASSQVGTGVKTDTQYF. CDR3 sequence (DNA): TGCGCCAGCAGCCAAGTGGGGACAGGGGTTAAAACAGATACGCAGTATTTT.

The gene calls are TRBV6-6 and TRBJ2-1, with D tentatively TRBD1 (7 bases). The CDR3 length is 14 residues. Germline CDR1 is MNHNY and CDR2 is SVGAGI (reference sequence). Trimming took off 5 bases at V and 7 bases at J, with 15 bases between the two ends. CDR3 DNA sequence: TGTGCCAGCAGTGGCGGGACAGTCAGGAATGAGCAGTTCTTC. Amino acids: CASSGGTVRNEQFF.